These 28 T cell receptor beta chains share one sample of origin, sequenced in a study of T cell repertoires in cytomegalovirus infection. These receptors are not linked to any known antigen. MiXCR, applied by TCRdb to the reads, yields one record per CDR3 protein. The table has about 920,000 distinct CDR3 sequences, roughly 30% seen once; the top ten hold under 15%. Sequencing was performed on cultured CD8+ T cells from PBMCs, taken from culture after CMV antigen stimulation. Receptors were obtained from a human donor in good health (CMV status not recorded). Some clones in this sample may be carry-over from other donors' samples.

This chain uses TRBV12-5 with TRBJ2-3; D tentatively reads TRBD1 or TRBD2 (6 bases each). The CDR3 loop spans 15 amino acids. Germline V CDR1 and CDR2: LGHNT, FRNRAP. Trimming cost V 1 base and J 0 bases, with 8 bases left between them. This CDR3 reads CASGLAGASTDTQYF. In nucleotides, the CDR3 is TGTGCTAGTGGTTTGGCGGGGGCTAGCACAGATACGCAGTATTTT.

J is TRBJ1-5 and V is TRBV12-3 or TRBV12-4; D gene uncertain. With 4 bases removed from V and 0 bases from J, the gap between germline ends came to 7 bases. This CDR3 has 14 amino acids. CDR3 DNA sequence: TGTGCCAGCAGTTCCCAGGATAGCAATCAGCCCCAGCATTTT. It is translated as CASSSQDSNQPQHF.

The J gene is TRBJ2-1, the V gene TRBV5-1, with 8 nucleotides matching TRBD1. CDR1 is SGHRS, CDR2 YFSETQ, per germline. The CDR3 spans 14 residues. V lost 3 bases to trimming and J lost 6 bases; unmatched junction nucleotides: 5. CDR3 sequence (DNA): TGCGCCAGCAGCTCCGACAGGGGAGGCAATGAGCAGTTCTTC. It translates to CASSSDRGGNEQFF.

The rearrangement joins TRBV12-3 or TRBV12-4 to TRBJ2-1; TRBD1 agrees at 8 bases. V lost 5 bases and J lost 16; bases outside the gene matches: 7. The CDR3 has 11 residues. In DNA, the CDR3 is TGTGCCAGCAGTCCCGGCAGGGGGCTTTTCTTC. Translation: CASSPGRGLFF.

V usage is TRBV27 and J usage is TRBJ1-2; 7 bases map to TRBD1. V lost 4 bases and J lost 0; bases outside the gene matches: 11. Per germline, CDR1 MNHEY and CDR2 SMNVEV (reference sequence). The CDR3 totals 17 residues. CDR3 amino acids: CASSYGGTAYPNYGYTF. The CDR3 DNA sequence: TGTGCCAGCAGTTATGGAGGGACAGCATATCCTAACTATGGCTACACCTTC.

The rearrangement links TRBV6-5 to TRBJ1-1; D unclear. Germline CDR1 and CDR2: MNHEY and SVGAGI. The CDR3 loop spans 16 amino acids. Trimming stripped 10 bases from V and 4 bases from J, with 25 bases between. This CDR3 reads CATFTRSKGLGTEAFF. The CDR3 DNA reads as TGTGCCACCTTTACCCGCTCGAAGGGTTTGGGCACTGAAGCTTTCTTT.

The chain couples TRBV2 to TRBJ2-7; tentatively, D is TRBD1 (6 bases). CDR1 SNHLY and CDR2 FYNNEI come from the germline V gene. Trimming removed 4 bases from V and 3 bases from J, with 22 bases in between. The CDR3 extends over 17 amino acids. The DNA for the CDR3 is TGTGCCAGCAGTGCTAGGACAGCGGACCATATTGTCTACGAGCAGTACTTC. Protein sequence: CASSARTADHIVYEQYF.

The rearrangement joins TRBV7-2 to TRBJ2-1; 9 positions agree with TRBD1. Germline assignment: CDR1 SGHTA and CDR2 FQGNSA. The junction had 7 bases not matched to a gene; V was cut back by 1 base and J by 9 bases. CDR3 length equals 15 residues. CDR3 DNA: TGTGCCAGCAGCTTAGTCCCCGGGACAGGGAGTGAGCAGTTCTTC. Protein: CASSLVPGTGSEQFF.

This clonotype was recorded a few times. The chain uses TRBV20-1 and TRBJ2-3; TRBD2 might be the D (6 bases). CDR3 size: 14 residues. Trimming stripped 3 bases from V and 2 bases from J, with 12 bases between. The germline V gene encodes CDR1 DFQATT and CDR2 SNEGSKA (reference sequence). The CDR3 DNA reads TGCAGTGCTAGGGCGAGGGAGGCCACAGATACGCAGTATTTT. This encodes CSARAREATDTQYF.

The chain has TRBV29-1 and TRBJ2-1, with 10 bases identical to TRBD2. Per the germline V gene, CDR1 is SQVTM and CDR2 is ANQGSEA. The CDR3 runs to 15 residues. With V trimmed by 3 bases and J by 7 bases, 9 bases remained unmatched. CDR3 nucleotides: TGCAGCGTTGACGGGGAGCGGGGGGGCATGAATGAGCAGTTCTTC. Translated: CSVDGERGGMNEQFF.

CDR3 amino acids: CASSSDQNYGYTF. For the CDR3, the DNA is TGTGCCAGCAGCTCGGACCAGAACTATGGCTACACCTTC. The chain employs TRBV7-9 and TRBJ1-2; D is unresolved. V was trimmed by 4 bases and J by 2 bases, leaving 8 bases between them. This CDR3 is built from 13 residues. Looked up from germline, CDR1 is SEHNR and CDR2 is FQNEAQ (reference sequence).

This clonotype occurred a few times. V gene TRBV14 combines with J gene TRBJ1-2; D not certain. Germline V lookup: CDR1 SGHDN, CDR2 FVKESK. The CDR3 is 18 amino acids. V lost 5 bases and J lost 0, with 22 bases in between. CDR3 in DNA: TGTGCCAGCAGCAAGGGTACCGACACACGATCAGCTAACTATGGCTACACCTTC. Its protein is CASSKGTDTRSANYGYTF.

The CDR3 sequence is CASSLRATGLDYGYTF. DNA of the CDR3: TGTGCCAGCAGTTTAAGGGCCACAGGACTCGACTATGGCTACACCTTC. This chain joins TRBV12-3 or TRBV12-4 and TRBJ1-2; perhaps TRBD1 as D (5 bases). CDR3 length equals 16 residues. V was cut by 2 bases and J by 3 bases, with 16 bases left in between.

The V and J genes are TRBV6-2 or TRBV6-3 and TRBJ1-5; D is uncertain. The CDR3 sequence is 16 residues long. Germline values: CDR1 MNHEY, CDR2 SVGEGT. The V gene lost 0 bases and the J gene lost 0 bases, with 9 bases spanning the gap. In DNA form, the CDR3 reads TGTGCCAGCAGTTACTCCCAAACCATTAGCAATCAGCCCCAGCATTTT. This codes for CASSYSQTISNQPQHF.

The chain has TRBV7-9 and TRBJ2-3; D is perhaps TRBD1 (6 bases). The CDR3 length is 15 residues. Germline V gene sequence: CDR1 SEHNR, CDR2 FQNEAQ (reference sequence). Trimming took 5 bases from V and 6 from J, leaving 18 bases between them. In nucleotides, the CDR3 is TGTGCCAGCAGCCCCTCGCCAGGGGAAGGGGATACGCAGTATTTT. Translating it yields CASSPSPGEGDTQYF.

This clonotype was counted only a few times. The chain recombines TRBV4-2 with TRBJ2-7; 9 bases are shared with TRBD2. The germline V gene has CDR1 LGHNA and CDR2 YNFKEQ. This CDR3 comprises 15 residues. With 2 bases clipped from V and 2 bases from J, the junction kept 4 bases outside the gene matches. The CDR3 DNA is TGTGCCAGCAGCCAACTATTAGCGGGGGCCTACGAGCAGTACTTC. This translates into CASSQLLAGAYEQYF.

This clonotype was seen only a few times. The chain carries TRBV29-1 and TRBJ2-2; 9 bases align to TRBD2. Germline V lookup: CDR1 SQVTM, CDR2 ANQGSEA. The trim removed 6 bases at V and 1 base at J, leaving 3 bases unmatched. CDR3 length: 14 residues. CDR3 loop: CSVHSGGNTGELFF. The CDR3 DNA sequence: TGCAGCGTCCATAGCGGGGGGAACACCGGGGAGCTGTTTTTT.

This clonotype was seen just once. A much larger clone lies a single base off, so this may be a read error. V gene TRBV7-9 combines with J gene TRBJ1-2; 7 nucleotides agree with TRBD1. Germline CDR1 and CDR2: SEHNR and FQNEAQ (reference sequence). This CDR3 spans 17 amino acids. The CDR3 nucleotides read TGTGTCAGCAGCCCTTCGGGACAGACTTCCCTTAACTATGGCTACACCTTC. It specifies CVSSPSGQTSLNYGYTF.

This clonotype came up a few times. This rearrangement joins TRBV27 to TRBJ2-3; D perhaps matches TRBD2 (6 bases). This CDR3 has 15 amino acids. Per the germline V gene, CDR1 is MNHEY and CDR2 is SMNVEV (reference sequence). Between the trimmed V and J ends, which lost 4 bases and 2 bases, there was a span of 13 bases. The CDR3: CASSWGGRFTDTQYF. The CDR3, as DNA: TGTGCCAGCAGTTGGGGAGGCCGGTTCACAGATACGCAGTATTTT.

This clonotype was detected a few times. The V and J genes are TRBV19 and TRBJ1-4; TRBD1 might be the D (6 bases). V was clipped by 5 bases and J by 7 bases, with 14 bases between them. Germline V CDR1 and CDR2: LNHDA, SQIVND (reference sequence). The CDR3 is 14 residues long. The DNA for the CDR3 is TGTGCCAGTAGTCCGGACAAAGGGGGTGAAAAACTGTTTTTT. Protein product: CASSPDKGGEKLFF.

The chain uses TRBV6-6 and TRBJ2-1; TRBD1 agrees at 7 bases. Germline values: CDR1 MNHNY, CDR2 SVGAGI (reference sequence). This CDR3 has 16 amino acids. J lost 4 bases, V lost 3 bases, and 9 bases had no gene match. CDR3 nucleotide sequence: TGTGCCAGCAGTTATGATGCCGGGACAGTATACAATGAGCAGTTCTTC. Translating it yields CASSYDAGTVYNEQFF.

About this clonotype itself: One junction end does not reproduce the germline sequence, and a read error may be involved. This sequence joins TRBV7-9 and TRBJ2-3; TRBD1 or TRBD2 may be the D gene (5 bases each). The CDR3 runs 14 residues. Germline values: CDR1 SEHNR, CDR2 FQNEAQ (reference sequence). Written as DNA, the CDR3 is TGTACCAGCAGCTTGAGGGACGGGGTCGATACGCAGTATTTT. Protein product: CTSSLRDGVDTQYF. The complete variable domain, with remaining parts taken from reference TRBV7-9 and TRBJ2-3, reads DTGVSQNPRHKITKRGQNVTFRCDPISEHNRLYWYRQTLGQGPEFLTYFQNEAQLEKSRLLSDRFSAERPKGSFSTLEIQRTEQGDSAMYLCTSSLRDGVDTQYFGPGTRLTVL.

The sample holds a few counts of this clonotype. DNA for the CDR3: TGTGCCAGCAGTTTAAAGGGACCTTACGAGCAGTACTTC. This encodes CASSLKGPYEQYF. The V call is TRBV27, the J call TRBJ2-7; D could derive from TRBD1 or TRBD2 (5 bases each). CDR3 size: 13 residues. In germline, CDR1 is MNHEY, CDR2 SMNVEV (reference sequence). Trimming stripped 2 bases from V and 4 bases from J, with 9 bases between.

The table lists this clonotype with a few counts. Here the CDR3 DNA reads TGTGCCAGCAGTCCGAGAAAGGGGGGGCAGAGACAGCCCCAGCATTTT. Its protein product is CASSPRKGGQRQPQHF. The rearrangement uses TRBV6-1 and TRBJ1-5; D perhaps matches TRBD1 (6 bases). The CDR3 is 16 residues long. Germline CDR1 MNHNS, CDR2 SASEGT. V lost 5 bases, J lost 7 bases, and 21 bases lay in between.

As to this clonotype: A much larger clone lies one base from this, so it may be a read error. The V and J genes are TRBV7-6 and TRBJ1-4; maybe TRBD1 (6 bases). V shed 2 bases and J shed 8 bases, with 15 bases lying between them. The germline V gene encodes CDR1 SGHVS and CDR2 FNYEAQ. CDR3 length: 15 amino acids. CDR3 coding DNA: TGTGCCAGCAGCTTATTCGGGGGCGCGGGAGAAAAACTGTTTTTT. Residues: CASSLFGGAGEKLFF.

This clonotype was seen more than once but under ten times. The rearrangement links TRBV7-2 to TRBJ1-1; D gene ambiguous. V was pared by 1 base and J by 7 bases, with 13 bases between. The V gene's germline CDR1 is SGHTA and CDR2 FQGNSA. The CDR3 is 14 amino acids. CDR3: CASSLGPSILEAFF. For the CDR3, the DNA is TGTGCCAGCAGCTTAGGGCCGTCCATACTTGAAGCTTTCTTT.

This clonotype came up a few times. This chain joins TRBV7-4 and TRBJ1-2; D is uncertain. Deletions cut 10 bases from V and 5 bases from J, with 14 bases between. The germline gives CDR1 SGHVT, CDR2 SQSDAQ. This CDR3 contains 12 residues. The CDR3 DNA reads as TGTGCCAACGAGCCAGGACGATATGGCTACACCTTC. This translates into CANEPGRYGYTF.

The chain has TRBV28 and TRBJ1-4; TRBD1 might be the D (5 bases). The CDR3 runs 15 residues. Per the germline V gene, CDR1 is MDHEN and CDR2 is SYDVKM. Trimming took off 3 bases at V and 2 bases at J, with 10 bases between the two ends. CDR3 in amino acids: CASSFLGVTNEKLFF. The CDR3 DNA reads as TGTGCCAGCAGTTTTCTGGGGGTGACTAATGAAAAACTGTTTTTT.